The present T cell receptor beta chain was sequenced within a study of blood T cell repertoires in COVID-19. Background on the study: Samples came from the United States, Italy and Spain, spanning acute and convalescent COVID-19.

Original methodology: Quantification of nucleated cells was approximated via reference gene primer amplification. Generated by immunoSEQ multiplex PCR, the TCRdb table keeps only in-frame clones and is missing some. That table is the source of V, J and clone size, and D and trimming were worked out from the DNA. The data show approximately 170,000 clones, about 74% seen once. This clone was found a few times. The CDR3 consists of 13 residues. From germline, CDR1 is MNHEY and CDR2 SMNVEV (reference sequence). Deletions cut 3 bases from V and 0 bases from J, with 6 bases between. This clonotype originated in a woman older than 75 with acute or convalescent COVID-19. The genes are TRBV27 and TRBJ2-7; D not certain. Sequences were obtained from peripheral blood. In DNA form, the CDR3 reads TGTGCCAGCAGTTTGTCTTACTCCTACGAGCAGTACTTC. Translating it yields CASSLSYSYEQYF.